The entry that follows covers one T cell receptor beta chain sequence. The antigen is undetermined. Trimming removed 2 bases at V and 1 base at J, with 12 bases between. CDR1 is SGHRS, CDR2 YFSETQ, per germline. This CDR3 contains 15 residues. The data were taken from a study of cytomegalovirus exposure and HLA in healthy donors. The PCR ran on 60 Vbeta and 13 Jbeta primers. TCRdb keeps only in-frame clones here, not all; method: immunoSEQ multiplex PCR. The sample has roughly 150,000 clones, 65% to 85% seen once; the top ten hold 3% to 5%. General observations from the study: A cluster of highly shared sequence variants was likely a sequencing artifact. As confirmed in vitro, three CMV-associated chains were specific for CMV antigens.

The clonotype was recovered from a male donor in good health and CMV-seronegative. V usage is TRBV5-1 and J usage is TRBJ1-1; weak D call: TRBD1 (6 bases). The sample was PBMCs. For the CDR3, the DNA is TGCGCCAGCAGCTTAGGGGGGGTTGGGAACACTGAAGCTTTCTTT. Translation: CASSLGGVGNTEAFF.